The 5 T cell receptor beta chains below were found in one sample sequenced in a study of blood T cell repertoires in COVID-19. Only in-frame clones appear in the TCRdb table, and some are missing; sequencing was by immunoSEQ multiplex PCR. The repertoire includes 93,000 or so clones, around nine tenths of them detected once, and about 3.2% sits in the top ten. The sequenced material came from peripheral blood. Every receptor here comes from a human donor in a cohort sampled during active COVID-19.

The chain combines TRBV7-8 with TRBJ2-7; D might be TRBD2 (5 bases). V was cut by 8 bases and J by 6 bases, with 14 bases left in between. The germline gives CDR1 SGHVS, CDR2 FQNEAQ. The CDR3 has 12 amino acids. The DNA for the CDR3 is TGTGCCAGCCGTTCACCGGGGTTCGAGCAGTACTTC. It is translated as CASRSPGFEQYF. The variable domain in full, completed from reference TRBV7-8 and TRBJ2-7, reads GAGVSQSPRYKVAKRGQDVALRCDPISGHVSLFWYQQALGQGPEFLTYFQNEAQLDKSGLPSDRFFAERPEGSVSTLKIQRTQQEDSAVYLCASRSPGFEQYFGPGTRLTVT.

This clone was recorded only once. The rearrangement uses TRBV19 and TRBJ2-1, with 7 bases that match TRBD1. V shed 4 bases and J 7 bases; nucleotides not matched to a gene: 10. There are 15 residues in the CDR3. Germline CDR1 is LNHDA and CDR2 is SQIVND (reference sequence). The DNA for the CDR3 is TGTGCCAGTAGTACTTACCCAGGACAGGCAAATGAGCAGTTCTTC. It is translated as CASSTYPGQANEQFF.

The V and J genes are TRBV27 and TRBJ2-7; possible D gene TRBD1, 6 bases. The CDR3 sequence is 12 residues long. CDR1 and CDR2 (germline): MNHEY, SMNVEV (reference sequence). Trimming shortened V by 3 bases and J by 6 bases, and 9 bases separated the two germline ends. In nucleotides, the CDR3 is TGTGCCAGCAGTTTGGGCAGGGGCGAGCAGTACTTC. This sequence encodes CASSLGRGEQYF.

The chain joins TRBV5-5 to TRBJ2-6, with TRBD1 as a possible D gene (6 bases). Trimming stripped 6 bases from V and 2 bases from J, with 27 bases between. In germline, CDR1 is SGHKS, CDR2 YYEKEE (reference sequence). The CDR3 consists of 20 residues. CDR3 sequence: CASTQKLQDRSATGANVLTF. In nucleotides, the CDR3 is TGTGCCAGCACTCAAAAGCTTCAGGACAGATCGGCGACTGGGGCCAACGTCCTGACTTTC.

The rearrangement uses TRBV5-1 and TRBJ1-3, with unresolved D. The CDR3 has 16 residues. Germline-derived CDR1 and CDR2 are SGHRS and YFSETQ. Trimming cost V 0 bases and J 0 bases, with 10 bases left between them. The CDR3 loop is CASSLDAFSSGNTIYF. CDR3 DNA: TGCGCCAGCAGCTTGGACGCGTTCTCCTCTGGAAACACCATATATTTT.